The clone carrying this T cell receptor beta chain is a singleton in its sample. No antigen is known for it. TCRdb keeps only in-frame clones here, not all; method: immunoSEQ multiplex PCR. The sample shows approximately 80,000 clones, 83% of them seen only once. This record comes from a study of lymphopenia after photon versus proton radiotherapy. The V gene's germline CDR1 is SGHNT and CDR2 YYREEE (reference sequence). Trimming cost V 3 bases and J 3 bases; bases outside gene matches: 9. The CDR3 spans 15 residues. Study-level results: After the lymphocyte nadir, photon-treated repertoires showed oligoclonal expansion, especially of CD8+ Temra cells. Photon-treated patients lost naive T cells and TCR diversity; proton-treated stayed stable.

J is TRBJ2-7 and V is TRBV5-4; 7 nucleotides agree with TRBD1. The material sequenced was peripheral blood, taken from a patient treated with proton-based radiotherapy. The sequence derives from a man between 60 and 75 years old with pancreatic cancer. In DNA, the CDR3 is TGTGCCAGCAGCTCCCGGGGACAGAGAGACTACGAGCAGTACTTC. Translation gives CASSSRGQRDYEQYF.